These 16 T cell receptor beta chains originate from one sample sequenced in a study of glioma-infiltrating T cells after dendritic cell vaccination listed by TCRdb under 2016. The protocol used for the library was the immunoSEQ multiplex PCR assay. TCRdb's version of the immuneACCESS table is confined to in-frame rearrangements and falls short of the full clone set. An unresolved V gene accounts for under half of the shortfall where checked; the remainder is of unknown origin. The sample includes tens of thousands of clones, with roughly 85% observed a single time. Clones ranked in the top ten supply 8.5% of the sample. The time point label on this specimen signifies: after dendritic cell vaccination, including at tumor progression/relapse. This material consisted of blood, taken after dendritic cell vaccination. These receptors were obtained from a human donor with glioblastoma.

This clone was detected a few times. The J gene is TRBJ2-7, the V gene TRBV2; TRBD1 aligns across 8 bases. V dropped 5 bases and J dropped 0; count of bases not matched to a gene: 3. This CDR3 region has 14 residues. In germline, CDR1 is SNHLY, CDR2 FYNNEI. For the CDR3, the DNA is TGTGCCAGCAGTCCCGGACAGGGCTCCTACGAGCAGTACTTC. Amino acids: CASSPGQGSYEQYF.

This clone was seen a single time. The J gene is TRBJ2-3, the V gene TRBV7-3; 10 bases agree with TRBD1. Germline values: CDR1 SGHTA, CDR2 FQGTGA. Losses at the gene ends were 8 bases for V and 3 bases for J; bases not matched to a gene: 5. CDR3 length: 14 residues. CDR3 nucleotides: TGTGCCAGCCGCCGGGACAGGGGAACAGATACGCAGTATTTT. It is translated as CASRRDRGTDTQYF.

The chain uses TRBV5-5 and TRBJ2-7, with 9 bases aligning to TRBD1. The CDR3 has 13 residues. Trimming cost V 3 bases and J 3 bases; bases outside gene matches: 1. Germline-derived CDR1 and CDR2 are SGHKS and YYEKEE (reference sequence). CDR3 loop: CASSWGQGYEQYF. CDR3 nucleotides: TGTGCCAGCAGCTGGGGACAGGGCTACGAGCAGTACTTC.

V gene TRBV2 combines with J gene TRBJ1-1, with D maybe TRBD1 (6 bases). The CDR3 is 14 residues long. From germline, CDR1 is SNHLY and CDR2 FYNNEI. The ends were cut back, 11 bases at V and 1 base at J, with 17 bases in the middle. This chain's CDR3 is CAGQLQGQNTEAFF. CDR3 bases: TGTGCCGGACAGCTGCAAGGACAGAACACTGAAGCTTTCTTT.

The V call is TRBV6-6, the J call TRBJ1-1, with D maybe TRBD1 (6 bases). The CDR3 is 14 amino acids. V was cut by 7 bases and J by 1 base, with 13 bases left in between. Germline-derived CDR1 and CDR2 are MNHNY and SVGAGI (reference sequence). The CDR3 nucleotides read TGTGCCAGCACCCCACAGGGTTCGAACACTGAAGCTTTCTTT. It encodes CASTPQGSNTEAFF.

The V call is TRBV7-3, the J call TRBJ2-5, with no clear D. From germline, CDR1 is SGHTA and CDR2 FQGTGA. The V end was cut by 6 bases, the J end by 2 bases, with 13 bases between. The CDR3 covers 14 residues. CDR3 protein: CASSPLPTQETQYF. The CDR3 DNA reads as TGTGCCAGCAGTCCCCTTCCCACTCAAGAGACCCAGTACTTC.

The CDR3 loop is CASQDRVNQPQHF. CDR3 DNA sequence: TGTGCCAGTCAAGACAGGGTCAATCAGCCCCAGCATTTT. This chain uses TRBV19 with TRBJ1-5; 7 bases match TRBD1. The CDR3 is 13 amino acids. The germline V gene has CDR1 LNHDA and CDR2 SQIVND (reference sequence). V dropped 8 bases and J dropped 3; count of bases not matched to a gene: 4.

The rearrangement links TRBV7-2 to TRBJ2-1; D ambiguous. The V gene's germline CDR1 is SGHTA and CDR2 FQGNSA. The V and J ends lost 2 bases and 5 bases respectively, with 7 bases between them. The CDR3 runs 13 residues. In DNA form, the CDR3 reads TGTGCCAGCAGCTTACTCGCGGACAATGAGCAGTTCTTC. The encoded protein is CASSLLADNEQFF.

This rearrangement joins TRBV7-9 to TRBJ2-7; possibly TRBD2 for D (5 bases). Trimming removed 0 bases at V and 0 bases at J, with 21 bases between. This CDR3 has 19 residues. Germline CDR1 is SEHNR and CDR2 is FQNEAQ (reference sequence). The CDR3, as DNA: TGTGCCAGCAGCTTAGCCCTCGTAGTAGGAGGAGACATCTCCTACGAGCAGTACTTC. The encoded protein is CASSLALVVGGDISYEQYF.

The gene calls are TRBV2 and TRBJ1-1, with TRBD1 matching 8 bases. The V gene end was trimmed by 7 bases and the J gene end by 5 bases; junction bases not matched to a gene: 12. This CDR3 spans 15 amino acids. Germline-derived CDR1 and CDR2 are SNHLY and FYNNEI. The CDR3, as DNA: TGTGCCAGCATGCTGAGGCAGGGGGCGAGGACTGAAGCTTTCTTT. Translating gives CASMLRQGARTEAFF.

The chain recombines TRBV7-8 with TRBJ2-5, with 7 bases aligning to TRBD1. Germline CDR1 and CDR2: SGHVS and FQNEAQ. V dropped 0 bases and J dropped 4; count of bases not matched to a gene: 8. The CDR3 runs 16 residues. The CDR3 coding sequence is TGTGCCAGCAGCTTAGCGCGCACACAGGGGCGAGAGACCCAGTACTTC. It specifies CASSLARTQGRETQYF. Full variable domain (outside the CDR3, taken from reference TRBV7-8 and TRBJ2-5): GAGVSQSPRYKVAKRGQDVALRCDPISGHVSLFWYQQALGQGPEFLTYFQNEAQLDKSGLPSDRFFAERPEGSVSTLKIQRTQQEDSAVYLCASSLARTQGRETQYFGPGTRLLVL.

The chain uses TRBV5-6 and TRBJ2-1, with D tentatively TRBD2 (6 bases). The CDR3 extends over 17 amino acids. From germline, CDR1 is SGHDT and CDR2 YYEEEE. V lost 4 bases and J lost 5, with 22 bases in between. As DNA, the CDR3 is TGTGCCAGCAGCCCCGGGACTGGAACCACCCTGAACAATGAGCAGTTCTTC. This sequence encodes CASSPGTGTTLNNEQFF.

This chain connects TRBV18 to TRBJ1-5; no definite D call. CDR3 length equals 14 residues. V was shortened by 0 bases and J by 2 bases, with 5 bases between the two germline ends. Germline assignment: CDR1 KGHSH and CDR2 LQKENI. DNA of the CDR3: TGTGCCAGCTCACCACCCCCAGGCAATCAGCCCCAGCATTTT. It codes for CASSPPPGNQPQHF.

This clone was recorded once. The chain joins TRBV28 to TRBJ1-5; TRBD1 agrees at 11 bases. V lost 6 bases, J lost 6 bases, and 10 bases stayed unmatched. The CDR3 is made up of 16 amino acids. The V gene's germline CDR1 is MDHEN and CDR2 SYDVKM. In nucleotides, the CDR3 is TGTGCCAGCAGCCCCTGGGGACAGGGGGGAAGTCAGCCCCAGCATTTT. Its translation: CASSPWGQGGSQPQHF.

This chain connects TRBV7-3 to TRBJ2-1; 9 positions match TRBD2. Trimming at V came to 1 base and at J to 6 bases, leaving 10 bases not matched to a gene. CDR1 is SGHTA and CDR2 is FQGTGA in the germline V gene. The CDR3 runs to 17 residues. The CDR3: CASSLNAPGGGGNEQFF. CDR3 DNA: TGTGCCAGCAGCTTAAATGCCCCAGGCGGGGGGGGCAATGAGCAGTTCTTC.

This clone appeared once. The J gene is TRBJ2-7, the V gene TRBV5-1; 12 positions match TRBD2. The length of the CDR3 is 16 residues. Per germline, CDR1 SGHRS and CDR2 YFSETQ. The V segment lost 4 bases and the J segment 2 bases; nucleotides outside the gene matches: 7. CDR3 sequence: CASSLQTSGGPYEQYF. The CDR3 DNA sequence: TGCGCCAGCAGCCTCCAGACTAGCGGGGGACCCTACGAGCAGTACTTC.